The present entry profiles one T cell receptor beta chain with its context. Trimming removed 3 bases at V and 2 bases at J, with 11 bases between. Germline CDR1 reads SGHRS; CDR2 reads YFSETQ. The CDR3 runs to 14 residues. The entry originates in a study of cytomegalovirus exposure and HLA in healthy donors. The PCR used 60 Vbeta and 13 Jbeta primers. Measured with immunoSEQ multiplex PCR; TCRdb has only the in-frame clones, and not every one. Among 130,000 to 150,000 clones listed, 70% to 85% were seen once. This chain uses TRBV5-1 with TRBJ2-5, with D perhaps matching TRBD1 (5 bases). This clonotype was obtained from a woman aged 60-75 years in good health and CMV-seropositive. The specimen sequenced was PBMCs. The CDR3 spells CASSSATEQETQYF. Here the CDR3 DNA reads TGCGCCAGCAGCTCCGCGACAGAGCAAGAGACCCAGTACTTC.